The 2 T cell receptor beta chains below were found in one sample sequenced in a study of blood T cells in healthy people across ages. Together with a sample-barcoded 5' primer, a J-beta primer mix was included in a second PCR lasting about 7 to 11 cycles. TCRdb re-derived calls from the 5' RACE reads in MiXCR, one entry per CDR3 protein. Seen here are around 800,000 distinct CDR3 sequences, approximately 24% observed once, and the top ten hold less than 3.5%. These data were also filed under a second study, of T cells of mothers and their children.

The sequenced sample consisted of blood. These receptors originate from a boy younger than 18 in good health.

Only a few counts were recorded for this clonotype. CDR3 sequence: CASSLDLGAPAYEQYF. The CDR3, as DNA: TGTGCCAGCAGCTTGGATCTGGGGGCTCCCGCCTACGAGCAGTACTTC. This chain connects TRBV5-5 to TRBJ2-7, with TRBD1 as a possible D gene (6 bases). V was trimmed by 0 bases and J by 2 bases, leaving 15 bases between them. The V gene's germline CDR1 is SGHKS and CDR2 YYEKEE (reference sequence). This CDR3 is built from 16 residues.

This clonotype has more than one count but fewer than ten. The chain couples TRBV10-3 to TRBJ1-2; 9 bases are a match to TRBD1. CDR1 ENHRY and CDR2 SYGVKD come from the germline V gene. The junction had 6 bases not matched to a gene; V was cut back by 6 bases and J by 4 bases. The CDR3 is made up of 14 amino acids. This CDR3 reads CAIRTGTGTYGYTF. CDR3 DNA: TGTGCCATCAGAACCGGGACAGGGACCTATGGCTACACCTTC.